A selection of T cell receptor beta chains follows, all from one sample in a study of blood T cell repertoires in COVID-19. The assay was immunoSEQ multiplex PCR, and TCRdb's table has in-frame clones only and misses some. This table has roughly 34,000 clones, around 93% appearing once. Sequenced: peripheral blood. All receptors come from a human donor with active COVID-19. The donor label of this sample is uncertain. Each CDR3 is given with its conserved first and last residue. D genes are given only for firm matches. Clone size is not always given. Where it is, it says once, few, many or a class for expanded clones.

d_gene,abundance,j_gene,v_gene,CDR3nt,CDR3aa
NA,NA,TRBJ1-5,TRBV4-1,TGCGCCAGCAGCCAAAAGGGGGGGGGTCAGCCCCAGCATTTT,CASSQKGGGQPQHF
TRBD2,medium-sized,TRBJ2-2,TRBV4-3,TGCGCCAGCAGCCAAGACGGTCTAGCGGGAGCTGACACCGGGGAGCTGTTTTTT,CASSQDGLAGADTGELFF
TRBD2,NA,TRBJ2-1,TRBV7-6,TGTGCCAGCAGCTCTGCGACTAGCGCCTACAATGAGCAGTTCTTC,CASSSATSAYNEQFF
NA,NA,TRBJ2-4,TRBV11-3,TGTGCCAGCAGCTTAGGCGGCAGAGGGGGAAACATTCAGTACTTC,CASSLGGRGGNIQYF
NA,NA,TRBJ2-3,TRBV4-3,TGCGCCAGCAGCCCGAGACTTCCAGATACGCAGTATTTT,CASSPRLPDTQYF
TRBD1,once,TRBJ2-1,TRBV6-5,TGTGCCAGCAGGCCGACAGGGATTGGCGATGAGCAGTTCTTC,CASRPTGIGDEQFF
TRBD2,NA,TRBJ2-7,TRBV7-3,TGTGCCAGTGCTCGAAGTGGACTAGCGGGAAACGAGCAGTACTTC,CASARSGLAGNEQYF
TRBD2,NA,TRBJ2-2,TRBV5-1,TGCGCCAGCAGCTTGGTGCCGCTAGCGGGTAACACCGGGGAGCTGTTTTTT,CASSLVPLAGNTGELFF
TRBD1,NA,TRBJ1-4,TRBV28,TGTGCCAGCAGTTTCGGAGACAGGGCTAATGAAAAACTGTTTTTT,CASSFGDRANEKLFF
TRBD2,NA,TRBJ2-5,TRBV5-4,TGTGCCAGCAGCTTGGATGGGCTAGCGGGGGAAGAGACCCAGTACTTC,CASSLDGLAGEETQYF
TRBD2,NA,TRBJ2-3,TRBV2,TGTGCCAACCTACTAGCGGGGGGCACAGATACGCAGTATTTT,CANLLAGGTDTQYF
NA,NA,TRBJ2-3,TRBV7-8,TGTGCCAGCAGCCGAAAGTGGGGAGTGCCCACAGATACGCAGTATTTT,CASSRKWGVPTDTQYF
TRBD1,NA,TRBJ2-7,TRBV2,TGTGCCAGCACCCCGGGACAGGGGGCGCGTGAGCAGTACTTC,CASTPGQGAREQYF
TRBD2,NA,TRBJ2-1,TRBV20-1,TGCAGTGCTAGTAAGGGACTAGCGGGAGATGTGTCCCGTACCAATGAGCAGTTCTTC,CSASKGLAGDVSRTNEQFF